Below, one T cell receptor beta chain is given with its context. Germline V gene lookup returns CDR1 SEHNR and CDR2 FQNEAQ (reference sequence). CDR3 length: 11 residues. Trimming pared 5 bases from V and 5 bases from J, leaving 3 bases between. These data originate in a study of CD8 T cells in Susac syndrome. Random hexamers were used to reverse transcribe the RNA input (roughly 0.5 to 1 ug). TCR beta CDR3 was amplified by immunoSEQ multiplex PCR. This amplification extended across 54 Vbeta and 13 Jbeta segments. Each CDR3 protein is one row after TCRdb ran MiXCR on the immunoSEQ multiplex PCR reads. The sample yields about 53,000 distinct CDR3 sequences, approximately 95% seen once.

V and J are TRBV7-9 and TRBJ2-2; D unclear. Sequenced sample: CD8+ T cells from PBMCs. The clonotype was recovered from a human donor with Susac syndrome. The CDR3 sequence: CASSKTGELFF. For the CDR3, the DNA is TGTGCCAGCAGCAAAACCGGGGAGCTGTTTTTT.